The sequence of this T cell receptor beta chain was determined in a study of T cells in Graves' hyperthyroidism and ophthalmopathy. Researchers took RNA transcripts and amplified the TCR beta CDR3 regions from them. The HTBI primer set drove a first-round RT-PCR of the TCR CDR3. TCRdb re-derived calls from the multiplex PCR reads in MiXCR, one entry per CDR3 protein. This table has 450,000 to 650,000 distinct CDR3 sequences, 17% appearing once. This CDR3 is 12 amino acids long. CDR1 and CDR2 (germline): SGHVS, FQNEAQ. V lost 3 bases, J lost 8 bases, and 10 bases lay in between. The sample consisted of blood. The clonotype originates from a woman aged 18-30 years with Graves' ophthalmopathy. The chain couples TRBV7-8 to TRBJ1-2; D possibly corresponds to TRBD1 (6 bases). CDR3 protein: CASSFPGVGYTF. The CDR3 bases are TGTGCCAGCAGCTTCCCAGGGGTCGGCTACACCTTC. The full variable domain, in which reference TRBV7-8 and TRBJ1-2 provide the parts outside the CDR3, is GAGVSQSPRYKVAKRGQDVALRCDPISGHVSLFWYQQALGQGPEFLTYFQNEAQLDKSGLPSDRFFAERPEGSVSTLKIQRTQQEDSAVYLCASSFPGVGYTFGSGTRLTVV.